The T cell receptor beta chain under discussion was sequenced for a study of human T cells and chemical hapten exposure (dated by TCRdb to the early 2020s). At the level of the whole study: For sensitization, 2% DPC in acetone was applied to a roughly 2 cm by roughly 2 cm area of upper inner arm skin. Patients additionally received weekly therapeutic DPC doses to the scalp throughout the roughly 23-week study period. Patch testing was performed on the upper back with Finn chambers containing 0.01% DPC, and the patch tests were scored after 6 days according to International Contact Dermatitis Research Group standards. The mostly female patient cohort included alopecia areata with under or over 50% scalp involvement, alopecia totalis and alopecia universalis. Libraries were combined into a pool for sequencing, and differences in TCR yield between samples came mainly from small differences in library volumes within the pool. The study tracked peripheral blood TCR repertoire changes in vivo during primary and secondary sensitization to the hapten diphenylcyclopropenone (DPC) in alopecia patients. Blood was sampled from patients pre-sensitization (week 0) and at 2, 6 and about 24 weeks after DPC sensitization. Twenty-nine alopecia patients provided blood for TCR sequencing at one to four time points (pre-sensitization, 2, 6 and 24 weeks). General study outcomes and caveats: Because all patients had alopecia, a presumed autoimmune disease, the immune response of the patients might differ from that of healthy individuals. The number of TCRs above 1 in 1000 frequency did not change with DPC sensitization; there was no evidence of global repertoire structure alterations. Repeated subsampling changed both the strength of the expansion versus patch-test correlation and the threshold at which that correlation became significant. Expanded TCRs formed significantly more large CDR3 similarity clusters than pre-sensitization or healthy control sets, consistent with antigen-driven responses. The number of PT1 expanded TCRs positively correlated with patch test score, significant at thresholds 8, 16 and 32 but not 4.

Reading the germline V gene gives CDR1 SGHRS and CDR2 YFSETQ. The CDR3 measures 12 amino acids from cysteine to phenylalanine. Of all the DNA, just the CDR3 is kept, 36 bases in frame from base 1. Trimming removed 5 bases from V and 7 bases from J; the gene matches leave 3 bases unexplained. The sample's time point, from its label and the paper: pre-sensitization, week 0. What this sample's treatment or condition label stands for: therapeutic diphenylcyclopropenone sensitization with weekly scalp DPC. At every patch-test visit, the blood draw took place before the patch test was put on. To be eligible, patients had to be aged 18 to 70, diagnosed with alopecia and judged suitable for DPC therapy, while pregnant patients were excluded. Total RNA was extracted from unfractionated whole blood that had been collected in Tempus Blood RNA tubes. Receptor amplification or capture employed RACE. The sequencing machine was a NextSeq 500. Library preparation attached unique molecular identifiers to individual cDNA molecules for quantitative, reproducible TCR counting. Each blood RNA sample was used to sequence both TCR alpha and TCR beta chains. The paper's data handling went like this. Samples had a median of roughly 98,000 TCRs, with a range from about 20,000 to 690,600. The Decombinator software suite was used to annotate the V, J and CDR3 of the TCR reads. For the PS versus PT1 abundance plots, all samples were subsampled to the same number of TCRs (28,000). TCRs were defined as expanded if absent before sensitization and observed at least eight times at the 2-week time point. TCRdb trimmed public reads at Q25 via fastp, called clones via MiXCR and kept in-frame beta chains. Rows matching on CDR3 protein sequence are summarized as one entry with the most common DNA and genes. These V and J calls rely on TCRdb rather than the paper's analysis. This sample holds 65,000 to 90,000 distinct CDR3 sequences; 12% to 15% were observed only once. Approximately 4.6% of the sample goes to the ten largest clones.

This clonotype was counted only a few times. Its binding antigen is unknown. One base away there is no much larger clone; base qualities are not given. Rearrangement joined TRBV5-1 to TRBJ1-2, with 9 bases aligning to TRBD1. The material was whole blood, obtained in connection with sensitization to the hapten diphenylcyclopropenone (DPC). This receptor was obtained from a woman between 45 and 60 years old with alopecia areata. Some clones in this sample may be carry-over from other donors' samples. The bases read TGCGCCAGCAGACAGGGGGCAAGTGGCTACACCTTC. Its translation reads: CASRQGASGYTF.